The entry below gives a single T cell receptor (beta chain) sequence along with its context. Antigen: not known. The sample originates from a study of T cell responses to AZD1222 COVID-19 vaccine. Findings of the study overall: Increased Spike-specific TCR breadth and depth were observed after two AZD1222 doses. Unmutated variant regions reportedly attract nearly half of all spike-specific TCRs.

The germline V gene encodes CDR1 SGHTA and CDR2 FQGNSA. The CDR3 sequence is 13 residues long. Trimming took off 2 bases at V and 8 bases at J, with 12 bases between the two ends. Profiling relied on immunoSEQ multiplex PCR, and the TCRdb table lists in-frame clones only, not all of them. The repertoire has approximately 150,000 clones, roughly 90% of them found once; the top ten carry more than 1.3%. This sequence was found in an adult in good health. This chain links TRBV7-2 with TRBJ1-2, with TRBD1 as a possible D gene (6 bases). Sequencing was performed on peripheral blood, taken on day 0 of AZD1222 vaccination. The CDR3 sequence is CASSLNGGQGYTF. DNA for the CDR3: TGTGCCAGCAGCTTAAACGGGGGACAAGGCTACACCTTC. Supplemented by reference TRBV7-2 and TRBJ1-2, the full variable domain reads GAGVSQSPSNKVTEKGKDVELRCDPISGHTALYWYRQSLGQGLEFLIYFQGNSAPDKSGLPSDRFSAERTGGSVSTLTIQRTQQEDSAVYLCASSLNGGQGYTFGSGTRLTVV.